These T cell receptor beta chains were read from a single sample in a study of blood T cell repertoires in COVID-19. Only in-frame clones appear in the TCRdb table, and some are missing; sequencing was by immunoSEQ multiplex PCR. The top ten clones hold approximately 4% of a sample with 250,000 to 350,000 clones, around 89% of them seen once. The source material was PBMCs or T cells enriched from blood (not recorded which). All receptors derive from a woman younger than 35 with acute COVID-19. Both conserved end residues are part of each CDR3. The D gene is left open where the match is weak. The size field is filled for only some rows; it gives once, few, many or a size class.

NA	TRBJ1-2	NA	TRBV3-1/TRBV3-2	TGTGCCAGCAGCCAAGATCTTATATATACAGGGCGAGGCTACACCTTC	CASSQDLIYTGRGYTF
NA	TRBJ1-2	NA	TRBV7-3	TGTGCCAGCAGCTTTCCTGGGGGCATCGGCTACACCTTC	CASSFPGGIGYTF
NA	TRBJ1-2	NA	TRBV5-4	TGTGCCAGCAGCTCTGGCCTCCAGGGGATTAACTATGGCTACACCTTC	CASSSGLQGINYGYTF
NA	TRBJ2-3	NA	TRBV7-2	TGTGCCAGCAGCGGGGGGGGCCGCACAGATACGCAGTATTTT	CASSGGGRTDTQYF
NA	TRBJ2-7	NA	TRBV28	TGTGCCACCGTGTGGTCTAGCTCCTACGAGCAGTACTTC	CATVWSSSYEQYF
TRBD1	TRBJ1-2	NA	TRBV7-6	TGTGCCAGCAGCAGCGACAGGGGGCTAATGTATGGCTACACCTTC	CASSSDRGLMYGYTF
TRBD1	TRBJ1-2	NA	TRBV19	TGTGCCACCACAGGGGCAGACAGGCGGTATGGCTACACCTTC	CATTGADRRYGYTF
NA	TRBJ1-1	NA	TRBV29-1	TGCAGCGTTGCTCCCCAGGAGAACACTGAAGCTTTCTTT	CSVAPQENTEAFF
NA	TRBJ1-4	once	TRBV19	TGTGCCAGTAGTATGGGAGGGAATAATGAAAAACTGTTTTTT	CASSMGGNNEKLFF
TRBD2	TRBJ2-1	NA	TRBV24-1	TGTGCCACCAGTGATAAGTGGACTAGCGGGAGGACTGAGCAGTTCTTC	CATSDKWTSGRTEQFF
TRBD2	TRBJ2-1	NA	TRBV6-2/TRBV6-3	TGTGCCAGCAGTTCAGCTAGCGGGAGGAATGAGCAGTTCTTC	CASSSASGRNEQFF
TRBD1	TRBJ1-2	once	TRBV7-9	TGTGCCAGCAGCCCGCCGGGACAGGGGACCTATGGCTACACCTTC	CASSPPGQGTYGYTF